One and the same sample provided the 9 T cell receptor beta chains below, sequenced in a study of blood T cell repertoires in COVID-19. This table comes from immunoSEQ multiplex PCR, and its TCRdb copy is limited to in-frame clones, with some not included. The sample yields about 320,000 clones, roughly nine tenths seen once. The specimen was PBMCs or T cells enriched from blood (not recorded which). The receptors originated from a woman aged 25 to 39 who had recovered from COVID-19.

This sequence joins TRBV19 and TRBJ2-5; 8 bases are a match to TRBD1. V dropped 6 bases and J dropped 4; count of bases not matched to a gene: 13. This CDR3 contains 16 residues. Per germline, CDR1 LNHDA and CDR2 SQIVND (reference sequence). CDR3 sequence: CASSSRVDRVRETQYF. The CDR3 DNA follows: TGTGCCAGTAGCTCGCGGGTGGACAGGGTAAGAGAGACCCAGTACTTC.

In DNA form, the CDR3 reads TGTGCCAGTCGACAGGTCGGAGGAGTTCAGCCCCAGCATTTT. This sequence encodes CASRQVGGVQPQHF. The rearrangement joins TRBV19 to TRBJ1-5; D is possibly TRBD1 (6 bases). The CDR3 is made up of 14 amino acids. CDR1 and CDR2 from the germline V gene are LNHDA and SQIVND (reference sequence). Trimming left V 8 bases short and J 6 bases short, with 17 bases between. Full variable domain (remainder filled in from reference TRBV19 and TRBJ1-5): DGGITQSPKYLFRKEGQNVTLSCEQNLNHDAMYWYRQDPGQGLRLIYYSQIVNDFQKGDIAEGYSVSREKKESFPLTVTSAQKNPTAFYLCASRQVGGVQPQHFGDGTRLSIL.

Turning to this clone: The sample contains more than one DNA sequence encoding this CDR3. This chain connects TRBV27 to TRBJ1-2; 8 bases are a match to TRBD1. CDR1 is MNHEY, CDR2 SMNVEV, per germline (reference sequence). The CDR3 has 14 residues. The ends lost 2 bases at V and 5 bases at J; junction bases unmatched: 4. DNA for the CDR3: TGTGCCAGCAGTTTAGACAGGGGTGGGTATGGCTACACCTTC. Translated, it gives CASSLDRGGYGYTF.

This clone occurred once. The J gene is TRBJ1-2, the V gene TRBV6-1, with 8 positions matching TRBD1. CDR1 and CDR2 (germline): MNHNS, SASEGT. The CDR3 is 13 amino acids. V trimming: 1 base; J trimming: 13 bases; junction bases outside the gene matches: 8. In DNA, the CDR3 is TGTGCCAGCAGTGAAGGGACAGGGACCCCTTTCACCTTC. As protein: CASSEGTGTPFTF.

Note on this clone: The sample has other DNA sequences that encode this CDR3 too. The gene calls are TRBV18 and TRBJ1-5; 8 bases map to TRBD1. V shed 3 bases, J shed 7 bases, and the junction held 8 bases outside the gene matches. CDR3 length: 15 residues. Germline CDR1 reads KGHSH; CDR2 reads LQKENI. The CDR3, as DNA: TGTGCCAGCTCACCGGGGCAGGGGGCAAGGCAGCCCCAGCATTTT. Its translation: CASSPGQGARQPQHF.

CDR3 nucleotide sequence: TGTGCCAGCAGCCAGGACAGGGGGGATGAAAAACTGTTTTTT. Residues: CASSQDRGDEKLFF. The chain is built from TRBV7-9 and TRBJ1-4; TRBD1 aligns across 10 bases. This CDR3 has 14 residues. The V gene's germline CDR1 is SEHNR and CDR2 FQNEAQ (reference sequence). V dropped 5 bases and J dropped 6; count of bases not matched to a gene: 3.

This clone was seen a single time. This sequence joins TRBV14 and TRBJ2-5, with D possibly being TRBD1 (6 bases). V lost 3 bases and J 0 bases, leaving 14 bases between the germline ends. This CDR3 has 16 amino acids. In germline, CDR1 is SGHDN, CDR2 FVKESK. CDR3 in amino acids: CASSQFTGQDQETQYF. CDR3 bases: TGTGCCAGCAGCCAGTTCACAGGGCAGGACCAAGAGACCCAGTACTTC. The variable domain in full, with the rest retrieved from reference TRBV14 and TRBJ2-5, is EAGVTQFPSHSVIEKGQTVTLRCDPISGHDNLYWYRRVMGKEIKFLLHFVKESKQDESGMPNNRFLAERTGGTYSTLKVQPAELEDSGVYFCASSQFTGQDQETQYFGPGTRLLVL.

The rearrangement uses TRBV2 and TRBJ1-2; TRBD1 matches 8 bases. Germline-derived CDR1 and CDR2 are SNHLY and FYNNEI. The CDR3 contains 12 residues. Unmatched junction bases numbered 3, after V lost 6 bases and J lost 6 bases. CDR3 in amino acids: CASRAGGNGYTF. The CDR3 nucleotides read TGTGCCAGCAGGGCAGGGGGCAATGGCTACACCTTC. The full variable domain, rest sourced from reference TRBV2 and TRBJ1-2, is EPEVTQTPSHQVTQMGQEVILRCVPISNHLYFYWYRQILGQKVEFLVSFYNNEISEKSEIFDDQFSVERPDGSNFTLKIRSTKLEDSAMYFCASRAGGNGYTFGSGTRLTVV.

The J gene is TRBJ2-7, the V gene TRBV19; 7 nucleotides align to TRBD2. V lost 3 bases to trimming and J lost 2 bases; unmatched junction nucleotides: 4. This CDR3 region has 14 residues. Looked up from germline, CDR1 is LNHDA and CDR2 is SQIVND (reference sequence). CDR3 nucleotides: TGTGCCAGTAGTATCTCCGGGGGGACCTACGAGCAGTACTTC. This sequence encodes CASSISGGTYEQYF. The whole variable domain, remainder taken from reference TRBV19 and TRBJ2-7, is DGGITQSPKYLFRKEGQNVTLSCEQNLNHDAMYWYRQDPGQGLRLIYYSQIVNDFQKGDIAEGYSVSREKKESFPLTVTSAQKNPTAFYLCASSISGGTYEQYFGPGTRLTVT.